This T cell receptor beta chain was found in a study of identical twins. CDR3 length equals 13 residues. CDR1 and CDR2 from the germline V gene are ENHRY and SYGVKD. The V end lost 2 bases, the J end lost 4 bases, and 8 bases lay between the germline ends. The sample holds a few counts of this clonotype. TCRdb called the 5' RACE reads again in MiXCR, with one record for every CDR3 protein. The sample holds 500,000 to 600,000 distinct CDR3 sequences, about 20% seen once. These data are also associated with another study on T cells expressing NK-cell markers. That paper states: The study found these clonotypes also leading the CD3+CD56-NKG2C+ fraction in a handful of donors.

The sample consisted of CD4+ T cells sorted from blood. This clonotype was sampled from a woman under 30 in good health. V is TRBV10-3 and J is TRBJ2-5; no definite D call. The DNA for the CDR3 is TGTGCCATCAGTGAGGGGCTCACAGAGACCCAGTACTTC. Encoded protein: CAISEGLTETQYF.